The 30 T cell receptor beta chains below all came from one sample that was sequenced in a study of shared clonotypes between healthy human individuals. Sequencing used immunoSEQ multiplex PCR; TCRdb keeps in-frame clones, though not all of them. The sample consists of some 660,000 clones, more than 70% of them appearing once. Sequencing input: memory CD4+ T cells sorted from blood. The subset was: CD45RA-negative fraction. The source of these receptors is a woman aged 25 to 39 in good health.

The rearrangement links TRBV2 to TRBJ1-5; D ambiguous. The CDR3 totals 13 residues. Trimming took off 7 bases at V and 10 bases at J, with 17 bases between the two ends. Germline V CDR1 and CDR2: SNHLY, FYNNEI. This chain's CDR3 is CASNAGALEPQHF. In nucleotides, the CDR3 is TGTGCCAGCAATGCAGGAGCTTTAGAACCCCAGCATTTT.

The CDR3 sequence: CASSAGPIYEQYF. The CDR3 DNA reads as TGTGCCAGCAGTGCGGGACCGATCTACGAGCAGTACTTC. The rearrangement joins TRBV6-1 to TRBJ2-7, with D perhaps matching TRBD1 or TRBD2 (5 bases each). Trimming stripped 4 bases from V and 3 bases from J, with 10 bases between. The germline CDR1 and CDR2 sequences are MNHNS and SASEGT. The length of the CDR3 is 13 residues.

Comment on this clone: This sample also contains other DNA sequences that code for the same CDR3. V usage is TRBV5-1 and J usage is TRBJ2-3; 8 bases agree with TRBD1. V dropped 3 bases and J dropped 4; count of bases not matched to a gene: 4. Germline lookup yields CDR1 SGHRS and CDR2 YFSETQ. The CDR3 sequence is 14 residues long. The DNA of the CDR3 is TGCGCCAGCAGCTCCCCGACAGGGGCAGATACGCAGTATTTT. It translates to CASSSPTGADTQYF.

Notes on this clone: Given a far larger clone just one base away, this is likely a sequencing read error. This chain joins TRBV6-1 and TRBJ2-7, with 7 bases identical to TRBD1. The CDR3 length is 13 residues. The germline V gene encodes CDR1 MNHNS and CDR2 SASEGT. V dropped 7 bases and J dropped 4; count of bases not matched to a gene: 7. Here the CDR3 DNA reads TGTGCCAGCACACCGGACAGGAGATACGAGCAGTACTTC. It encodes CASTPDRRYEQYF.

To note about this clone: Other DNA variants within this sample encode the same CDR3. CDR3: CASSLAGSTDTQYF. The CDR3 nucleotides read TGCGCCAGCAGCTTGGCAGGAAGCACAGATACGCAGTATTTT. V gene TRBV5-1 combines with J gene TRBJ2-3; D is uncertain. Trimming pared 0 bases from V and 0 bases from J, leaving 5 bases between. The CDR3 is 14 amino acids. Germline V gives CDR1 SGHRS, CDR2 YFSETQ.

This clone came up a few times. This sequence joins TRBV28 and TRBJ2-3; D remains ambiguous. Germline loops: CDR1 MDHEN, CDR2 SYDVKM. The length of the CDR3 is 13 residues. The germline V and J ends were trimmed by 4 bases and 7 bases, with 12 bases remaining between them. The CDR3 loop is CASSSYLLYTQYF. DNA for the CDR3: TGTGCCAGCAGTTCCTACCTTTTATATACGCAGTATTTT.

This chain uses TRBV27 with TRBJ2-3, with D perhaps matching TRBD2 (5 bases). Germline V lookup: CDR1 MNHEY, CDR2 SMNVEV (reference sequence). Between the trimmed V and J ends, which lost 11 bases and 2 bases, there was a span of 23 bases. The CDR3 runs 16 residues. CDR3 nucleotide sequence: TGTGCCTTTATGCGGGTTGTCGGAGGAGACACAGATACGCAGTATTTT. This sequence encodes CAFMRVVGGDTDTQYF.

Comment on this clone: Other nucleotide sequences in the sample specify the same CDR3. The V call is TRBV10-3, the J call TRBJ2-3; 8 nucleotides match TRBD2. Germline V gene sequence: CDR1 ENHRY, CDR2 SYGVKD. The CDR3 is 15 residues long. J was trimmed by 2 bases and V by 4 bases; bases with no gene match: 5. This CDR3 reads CAISGLAGPTDTQYF. Written as DNA, the CDR3 is TGTGCCATCAGTGGGCTAGCGGGCCCCACAGATACGCAGTATTTT.

The chain couples TRBV25-1 to TRBJ2-1; 7 nucleotides match TRBD2. CDR1 MGHDK and CDR2 SYGVNS come from the germline V gene. Trimming cost V 8 bases and J 3 bases; bases outside gene matches: 10. The CDR3 runs to 15 residues. The CDR3 is CASEAGRPIYNEQFF. DNA for the CDR3: TGTGCCAGCGAAGCCGGGAGGCCCATCTACAATGAGCAGTTCTTC.

The chain is built from TRBV6-5 and TRBJ2-7; tentatively, D is TRBD1 or TRBD2 (5 bases each). Trimming removed 10 bases at V and 5 bases at J, with 21 bases between. The CDR3 contains 14 residues. CDR1 MNHEY and CDR2 SVGAGI come from the germline V gene. The CDR3 nucleotides are TGTGCCACCGAAAGAGGGGTGGGTTTCCACGAGCAGTACTTC. Translated, it gives CATERGVGFHEQYF.

This clone was seen a handful of times. V and J are TRBV11-3 and TRBJ2-3, with 7 bases aligning to TRBD1. Germline assignment: CDR1 SGHNT and CDR2 YENEEA. The CDR3 loop spans 13 amino acids. V dropped 5 bases and J dropped 6; count of bases not matched to a gene: 5. CDR3 amino acids: CASSNRGWDTQYF. The CDR3 DNA sequence: TGTGCCAGCAGCAACAGGGGTTGGGATACGCAGTATTTT.

This clone was recorded a few times. The chain employs TRBV7-6 and TRBJ2-5; D possibly corresponds to TRBD2 (5 bases). The CDR3 is 16 amino acids. CDR1 and CDR2 from the germline V gene are SGHVS and FNYEAQ. Trimming cost V 5 bases and J 1 base, with 17 bases left between them. DNA of the CDR3: TGTGCCAGCAGCGCCGCCAGCGGTAGAAGCCAAGAGACCCAGTACTTC. This codes for CASSAASGRSQETQYF.

J is TRBJ1-1 and V is TRBV2, with D possibly matching TRBD1 (5 bases). Per the germline V gene, CDR1 is SNHLY and CDR2 is FYNNEI. The CDR3 consists of 16 residues. The V end lost 6 bases, the J end lost 4 bases, and 21 bases lay between the germline ends. The CDR3 loop reads CASRAPGTPRSTEAFF. In nucleotides, the CDR3 is TGTGCCAGCAGGGCCCCCGGGACCCCAAGGAGCACTGAAGCTTTCTTT.

The chain links TRBV9 to TRBJ2-6; possibly TRBD1 for D (6 bases). The V gene lost 4 bases and the J gene lost 2 bases, with 10 bases spanning the gap. Germline V gene sequence: CDR1 SGDLS, CDR2 YYNGEE. The CDR3 covers 15 residues. CDR3 sequence (DNA): TGTGCCAGCAGCCCCAGGGGTCCTGGGGCCAACGTCCTGACTTTC. It specifies CASSPRGPGANVLTF.

The chain carries TRBV6-5 and TRBJ2-5; D possibly corresponds to TRBD2 (5 bases). Germline assignment: CDR1 MNHEY and CDR2 SVGAGI. The CDR3 is 11 residues long. Trimming took off 5 bases at V and 4 bases at J, with 5 bases between the two ends. The CDR3 sequence: CASSSGETQYF. The CDR3, as DNA: TGTGCCAGCAGTAGCGGAGAGACCCAGTACTTC.

With regard to this clone: The sample holds other DNA sequences that translate to the same CDR3. The rearrangement joins TRBV6-1 to TRBJ2-7; D remains ambiguous. V lost 0 bases to trimming and J lost 3 bases, with 6 bases between them. Germline V gene sequence: CDR1 MNHNS, CDR2 SASEGT. The CDR3 covers 13 residues. The DNA of the CDR3 is TGTGCCAGCAGTGAAGCTGGGCGCTACGAGCAGTACTTC. This translates into CASSEAGRYEQYF.

The chain recombines TRBV29-1 with TRBJ2-7, with 9 bases fitting TRBD2. The CDR3 contains 14 residues. V was clipped by 4 bases and J by 3 bases; unmatched bases: 7. CDR1 and CDR2 from the germline V gene are SQVTM and ANQGSEA. CDR3 coding DNA: TGCAGCGTTGGAGGGCTAGCGGGAAACTACGAGCAGTACTTC. It codes for CSVGGLAGNYEQYF.

This clone appeared once. The chain joins TRBV27 to TRBJ2-2; 13 bases are a match to TRBD2. V was clipped by 5 bases and J by 5 bases; unmatched bases: 5. CDR3 size: 16 residues. CDR1 is MNHEY and CDR2 is SMNVEV in the germline V gene (reference sequence). Here the CDR3 reads CASSLGLAGVTGELFF. The CDR3 bases are TGTGCCAGCAGTCTCGGACTAGCGGGGGTAACCGGGGAGCTGTTTTTT.

The chain has TRBV6-5 and TRBJ1-2; D unclear. This CDR3 spans 11 amino acids. Between the trimmed V and J ends, which lost 8 bases and 5 bases, there was a span of 9 bases. Per germline, CDR1 MNHEY and CDR2 SVGAGI. CDR3 bases: TGTGCCAGCCGTTCACAGTATGGCTACACCTTC. Translating it yields CASRSQYGYTF.

The gene calls are TRBV19 and TRBJ2-7, with D perhaps matching TRBD1 (7 bases). Trimming removed 6 bases from V and 2 bases from J, with 14 bases in between. Germline V gene lookup returns CDR1 LNHDA and CDR2 SQIVND (reference sequence). The CDR3 is 14 residues long. CDR3 sequence: CASSLRGDTYEQYF. The CDR3 DNA follows: TGTGCCAGTAGCCTCAGGGGGGACACCTACGAGCAGTACTTC.

This chain uses TRBV6-5 with TRBJ2-7, with 7 bases matching TRBD2. The germline CDR1 and CDR2 sequences are MNHEY and SVGAGI. The CDR3 has 15 residues. The V and J ends lost 0 bases and 3 bases, in that order; junction bases with no gene match: 5. CDR3 region: CASSYSSLAVYEQYF. For the CDR3, the DNA is TGTGCCAGCAGTTACTCGAGCCTAGCGGTCTACGAGCAGTACTTC.

Comments on this clone: Only one base separates this from a far larger clonotype, so it likely reflects a read error. The V gene is TRBV29-1, the J gene TRBJ1-3, with TRBD1 as a possible D gene (5 bases). The V gene's germline CDR1 is SQVTM and CDR2 ANQGSEA. The V and J ends lost 2 bases and 0 bases respectively, with 8 bases between them. The CDR3 extends over 14 amino acids. CDR3 coding DNA: TGCAGCGTTGAATTTGGGGCCTCTGGAAACACCATATATTTT. Translating gives CSVEFGASGNTIYF.

This clone was counted a few times. The J gene is TRBJ1-5, the V gene TRBV15; D is perhaps TRBD1 (5 bases). V gave up 0 bases and J gave up 6 bases, with 15 bases separating them. There are 16 residues in the CDR3. Germline V gene lookup returns CDR1 LNHNV and CDR2 YYDKDF (reference sequence). The CDR3 coding sequence is TGTGCCACCAGCAGAGATGAAGCGGGGCCACGTCAGCCCCAGCATTTT. It codes for CATSRDEAGPRQPQHF.

As regards this clone: Other DNA variants within this sample encode the same CDR3. The chain is built from TRBV30 and TRBJ1-1; the D is unclear. V was trimmed by 2 bases and J by 1 base, leaving 5 bases between them. The CDR3 consists of 12 residues. CDR1 is GTSNPN and CDR2 is SVGIG in the germline V gene (reference sequence). CDR3 residues: CAWSPQNTEAFF. CDR3 in DNA: TGTGCCTGGAGTCCCCAGAACACTGAAGCTTTCTTT.

A note on this clone: The same CDR3 can be traced to other DNA sequences in this sample. V usage is TRBV28 and J usage is TRBJ1-2, with TRBD1 as a possible D gene (5 bases). V was cut by 1 base and J by 4 bases, with 7 bases left in between. Germline V gene data show CDR1 as MDHEN and CDR2 as SYDVKM. The CDR3 runs 13 residues. CDR3 nucleotides: TGTGCCAGCAGTTTATTGGGGGTCTATGGCTACACCTTC. This codes for CASSLLGVYGYTF.

The sample holds a few counts of this clone. V usage is TRBV5-1 and J usage is TRBJ2-7; D possibly uses TRBD1 or TRBD2 (5 bases each). The CDR3 covers 14 residues. Germline V gene sequence: CDR1 SGHRS, CDR2 YFSETQ. V lost 2 bases to trimming and J lost 1 base, with 10 bases between them. The DNA for the CDR3 is TGCGCCAGCAGCTTACCGGGGCCGTCCTACGAGCAGTACTTC. Translated: CASSLPGPSYEQYF.

The CDR3 region is CASSELAGLSGELFF. In DNA, the CDR3 is TGTGCCAGCAGTGAGTTAGCGGGACTCTCCGGGGAGCTGTTTTTT. This sequence joins TRBV6-1 and TRBJ2-2, with 8 bases matching TRBD2. CDR3 length: 15 amino acids. The V gene's germline CDR1 is MNHNS and CDR2 SASEGT. The J segment lost 6 bases and the V segment lost 3 bases, leaving 6 bases of the junction unmatched.

The rearrangement joins TRBV7-3 to TRBJ2-7; D is uncertain. V dropped 3 bases and J dropped 1 base, with 10 bases sitting between them. CDR3 length: 14 residues. Germline V gene sequence: CDR1 SGHTA, CDR2 FQGTGA. The CDR3 sequence: CASSLRGESYEQYF. The CDR3, as DNA: TGTGCCAGCAGCTTGCGAGGAGAATCCTACGAGCAGTACTTC.

CDR3 nucleotides: TGTGCCAGCAGCCACGGGGGGGTGAGAAACACCATATATTTT. This codes for CASSHGGVRNTIYF. The rearrangement uses TRBV28 and TRBJ1-3; the D gene is possibly TRBD1 (5 bases). CDR3 size: 14 residues. The germline V and J ends were trimmed by 6 bases and 5 bases, with 14 bases remaining between them. Germline values: CDR1 MDHEN, CDR2 SYDVKM.

The rearrangement links TRBV23-1 to TRBJ1-3; no clear D gene. TRBV23-1 is classed as an ORF, of uncertain function. The V end was cut by 4 bases, the J end by 0 bases, with 4 bases between. This CDR3 has 13 residues. CDR3 nucleotide sequence: TGCGCCAGCAGTCGAGACTCTGGAAACACCATATATTTT. This translates into CASSRDSGNTIYF.